What follows are 20 T cell receptor beta chains derived from one specimen sequenced in a study of T cell responses to AZD1222 COVID-19 vaccine. Only in-frame clones appear in the TCRdb table, and some are missing; sequencing was by immunoSEQ multiplex PCR. The sample shows 200,000 or so clones, roughly 92% of them seen only once. Sequences were derived from peripheral blood, sampled 28 days after the second AZD1222 dose. These receptors all stem from an adult who received the AZD1222 COVID-19 vaccine.

In this sample, this clone turned up once. This chain uses TRBV19 with TRBJ2-1; TRBD2 matches 13 bases. Germline V gene lookup returns CDR1 LNHDA and CDR2 SQIVND (reference sequence). This CDR3 is built from 15 residues. V trimming: 7 bases; J trimming: 8 bases; junction bases outside the gene matches: 8. In nucleotides, the CDR3 is TGTGCCAGTACCGTACTAGCGGGGGGGCCTTATGAGCAGTTCTTC. Its protein product is CASTVLAGGPYEQFF.

The genes are TRBV28 and TRBJ1-1; TRBD1 aligns across 11 bases. The V and J ends lost 2 bases and 1 base, in that order; junction bases with no gene match: 9. Per the germline V gene, CDR1 is MDHEN and CDR2 is SYDVKM. The CDR3 runs to 18 residues. The CDR3 DNA reads TGTGCCAGCAGTTTAAGGACAGGGGGCCGGGGAACGAACACTGAAGCTTTCTTT. This encodes CASSLRTGGRGTNTEAFF.

The chain joins TRBV9 to TRBJ2-7; D unresolved. Germline CDR1 is SGDLS and CDR2 is YYNGEE. V lost 0 bases to trimming and J lost 2 bases, with 9 bases between them. The CDR3 runs 14 residues. Here the CDR3 DNA reads TGTGCCAGCAGCGTAGTAGCAAATACCTACGAGCAGTACTTC. Translation: CASSVVANTYEQYF.

The CDR3 DNA reads as TGTGCCACCGGGGGCTCTGGAAACACCATATATTTT. This sequence encodes CATGGSGNTIYF. V is TRBV6-5 and J is TRBJ1-3; D may be TRBD1 (5 bases). The CDR3 is 12 amino acids. CDR1 is MNHEY and CDR2 is SVGAGI in the germline V gene. V lost 10 bases and J lost 0, with 7 bases in between.

The rearrangement uses TRBV18 and TRBJ2-1, with TRBD2 identical over 15 bases. The CDR3 extends over 17 amino acids. Germline loops: CDR1 KGHSH, CDR2 LQKENI. With 6 bases clipped from V and 4 bases from J, the junction kept 7 bases outside the gene matches. For the CDR3, the DNA is TGTGCCAGCTCCCCGAGGACTAGCGGGGGGGGTTACAATGAGCAGTTCTTC. Its translation: CASSPRTSGGGYNEQFF.

The V call is TRBV2, the J call TRBJ2-7, with 7 bases aligning to TRBD1. The V segment lost 6 bases and the J segment 3 bases; nucleotides outside the gene matches: 2. This CDR3 has 12 amino acids. The germline V gene has CDR1 SNHLY and CDR2 FYNNEI. The CDR3 DNA reads TGTGCCAGCAGGAGGGACAGCTACGAGCAGTACTTC. Protein sequence: CASRRDSYEQYF.

This clone was seen once. The rearrangement links TRBV5-1 to TRBJ2-2, with TRBD1 as a possible D gene (5 bases). The germline V gene has CDR1 SGHRS and CDR2 YFSETQ. This CDR3 has 13 amino acids. The ends were cut back, 0 bases at V and 6 bases at J, with 6 bases in the middle. The CDR3 loop reads CASSLEGAGELFF. DNA of the CDR3: TGCGCCAGCAGCTTGGAAGGGGCCGGGGAGCTGTTTTTT. The variable domain in full, with the rest retrieved from reference TRBV5-1 and TRBJ2-2, is KAGVTQTPRYLIKTRGQQVTLSCSPISGHRSVSWYQQTPGQGLQFLFEYFSETQRNKGNFPGRFSGRQFSNSRSEMNVSTLELGDSALYLCASSLEGAGELFFGEGSRLTVL.

This clone was recorded once. The chain is built from TRBV5-1 and TRBJ1-3; the D is unclear. Trimming took off 3 bases at V and 4 bases at J, with 8 bases between the two ends. The CDR3 runs 13 residues. CDR1 and CDR2 from the germline V gene are SGHRS and YFSETQ. CDR3 in amino acids: CASSSGGGNTIYF. The DNA of the CDR3 is TGCGCCAGCAGCTCCGGTGGGGGAAACACCATATATTTT.

The rearrangement links TRBV2 to TRBJ2-6; D remains ambiguous. CDR1 is SNHLY, CDR2 FYNNEI, per germline. V was trimmed by 7 bases and J by 4 bases, leaving 17 bases between them. This CDR3 has 16 residues. Here the CDR3 reads CASTASLGAGANVLTF. Written as DNA, the CDR3 is TGTGCCAGCACCGCATCACTTGGCGCCGGGGCCAACGTCCTGACTTTC. Supplemented by reference TRBV2 and TRBJ2-6, the full variable domain reads EPEVTQTPSHQVTQMGQEVILRCVPISNHLYFYWYRQILGQKVEFLVSFYNNEISEKSEIFDDQFSVERPDGSNFTLKIRSTKLEDSAMYFCASTASLGAGANVLTFGAGSRLTVL.

J is TRBJ1-1 and V is TRBV15; TRBD1 matches 8 bases. Germline V gives CDR1 LNHNV, CDR2 YYDKDF (reference sequence). V gave up 3 bases and J gave up 3 bases; unmatched junction bases: 6. CDR3 length equals 15 residues. The CDR3 bases are TGTGCCACCAGCAGTCCAGGGGGCGCAGACACTGAAGCTTTCTTT. This gives the protein CATSSPGGADTEAFF.

The V gene is TRBV5-1, the J gene TRBJ2-7, with D possibly being TRBD1 (6 bases). The CDR3 is made up of 15 amino acids. Per the germline V gene, CDR1 is SGHRS and CDR2 is YFSETQ. The germline V and J ends were trimmed by 0 bases and 0 bases, with 10 bases remaining between them. CDR3 sequence: CASSLGAGDSYEQYF. CDR3 sequence (DNA): TGCGCCAGCAGCTTGGGGGCAGGGGACTCCTACGAGCAGTACTTC.

The V gene is TRBV5-6, the J gene TRBJ1-4; no firm D call. This CDR3 spans 14 amino acids. Germline assignment: CDR1 SGHDT and CDR2 YYEEEE. V was clipped by 0 bases and J by 7 bases, with 10 bases between them. The DNA for the CDR3 is TGTGCCAGCAGCTTGGTGGGTAAGGGTGAAAAACTGTTTTTT. This gives the protein CASSLVGKGEKLFF.

V gene TRBV19 combines with J gene TRBJ1-1, with D maybe TRBD1 (5 bases). V lost 5 bases and J lost 4, with 17 bases in between. Looked up from germline, CDR1 is LNHDA and CDR2 is SQIVND (reference sequence). CDR3 size: 15 residues. DNA of the CDR3: TGTGCCAGTAGTTTTCCGGGACCCCAGGGCACTGAAGCTTTCTTT. Protein: CASSFPGPQGTEAFF.

This clone appeared a single time. The chain has TRBV5-6 and TRBJ1-6, with D hard to call. V shed 0 bases and J shed 10 bases, with 14 bases lying between them. CDR3 length: 15 residues. Germline CDR1 and CDR2: SGHDT and YYEEEE. CDR3 nucleotides: TGTGCCAGCAGCTTGGGGGCAGGTGTTTACTCACCCCTCCACTTT. It codes for CASSLGAGVYSPLHF. Filled out from reference TRBV5-6 and TRBJ1-6, the complete variable domain reads DAGVTQSPTHLIKTRGQQVTLRCSPKSGHDTVSWYQQALGQGPQFIFQYYEEEERQRGNFPDRFSGHQFPNYSSELNVNALLLGDSALYLCASSLGAGVYSPLHFGNGTRLTVT.

The rearrangement uses TRBV5-5 and TRBJ2-3; D ambiguous. The CDR3 loop spans 15 amino acids. V was clipped by 0 bases and J by 2 bases, with 10 bases between them. CDR1 and CDR2 (germline): SGHKS, YYEKEE (reference sequence). The CDR3 sequence: CASSLDLKYTDTQYF. The CDR3 DNA reads as TGTGCCAGCAGCTTGGATCTAAAGTACACAGATACGCAGTATTTT.

This rearrangement joins TRBV27 to TRBJ1-6; 7 nucleotides agree with TRBD1. Germline CDR1 and CDR2: MNHEY and SMNVEV (reference sequence). This CDR3 comprises 15 residues. V was clipped by 3 bases and J by 10 bases; unmatched bases: 9. The CDR3 nucleotides are TGTGCCAGCAGTTTTTGGGGGCCAGGGGGATCACCCCTCCACTTT. This gives the protein CASSFWGPGGSPLHF.

This clone appeared once. The chain employs TRBV12-3 or TRBV12-4 and TRBJ1-3, with unresolved D. The CDR3 covers 13 residues. Between the trimmed V and J ends, which lost 2 bases and 0 bases, there was a span of 2 bases. The CDR3 protein is CASSLTSGNTIYF. The DNA of the CDR3 is TGTGCCAGCAGTTTAACCTCTGGAAACACCATATATTTT.

This clone has a single count. The rearrangement links TRBV18 to TRBJ1-2; the D gene is possibly TRBD1 (6 bases). Germline lookup yields CDR1 KGHSH and CDR2 LQKENI. Trimming shortened V by 0 bases and J by 5 bases, and 7 bases separated the two germline ends. The CDR3 spans 13 residues. The CDR3 DNA is TGTGCCAGCTCACCACCTCAGGGGTATGGCTACACCTTC. Translation gives CASSPPQGYGYTF.

This chain links TRBV19 with TRBJ2-3, with a weak D call TRBD2 (6 bases). V dropped 2 bases and J dropped 3 bases, with 15 bases sitting between them. Germline values: CDR1 LNHDA, CDR2 SQIVND (reference sequence). This CDR3 contains 16 residues. The CDR3 here is CASSINWGGVTDTQYF. The CDR3 DNA follows: TGTGCCAGTAGTATAAATTGGGGCGGGGTTACAGATACGCAGTATTTT.

This rearrangement joins TRBV27 to TRBJ1-2; 8 nucleotides agree with TRBD1. With 0 bases clipped from V and 3 bases from J, the junction kept 3 bases outside the gene matches. CDR3 length: 15 amino acids. Germline V gene sequence: CDR1 MNHEY, CDR2 SMNVEV (reference sequence). This CDR3 is CASSLSGRGHYGYTF. For the CDR3, the DNA is TGTGCCAGCAGTTTATCTGGCAGGGGGCACTATGGCTACACCTTC.